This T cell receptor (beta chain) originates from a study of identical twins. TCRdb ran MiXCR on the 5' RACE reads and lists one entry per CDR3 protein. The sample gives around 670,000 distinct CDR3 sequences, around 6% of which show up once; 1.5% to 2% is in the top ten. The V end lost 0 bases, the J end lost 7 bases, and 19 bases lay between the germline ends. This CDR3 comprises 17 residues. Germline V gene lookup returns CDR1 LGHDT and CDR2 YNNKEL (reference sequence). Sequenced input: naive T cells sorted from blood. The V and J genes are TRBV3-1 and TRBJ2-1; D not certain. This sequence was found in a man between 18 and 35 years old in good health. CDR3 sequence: CASSQDRSIQGRNEQFF. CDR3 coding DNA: TGTGCCAGCAGCCAAGACCGATCGATACAAGGACGGAATGAGCAGTTCTTC.